Listed below are T cell receptor beta chains from one sample, sequenced in a study of cytomegalovirus exposure and HLA in healthy donors. TCRdb's copy holds only in-frame clones and misses some; the assay was immunoSEQ multiplex PCR. The sample includes 160,000 or so clones, just over 70% of them seen just once. Sequencing was carried out using PBMCs. Every receptor here comes from a man aged 18 to 30 in good health and CMV-seropositive. CDR3s include the opening cysteine and the closing phenylalanine or tryptophan. The order of the fields is V gene, clone size, J gene, D gene, CDR3 protein, CDR3 DNA. D genes are given only for firm matches. Only some rows state a clone size, as once, few, many or a class for expanded clones.

TRBV7-9,.,TRBJ1-1,TRBD1,CASSPPGTVNTEAFF,TGTGCCAGCAGCCCTCCAGGGACAGTGAACACTGAAGCTTTCTTT
TRBV6-4,.,TRBJ2-1,TRBD2,CASTETSGSQSEQFF,TGTGCCAGCACCGAGACTAGCGGGAGCCAGAGTGAGCAGTTCTTC
TRBV5-8,few,TRBJ2-3,TRBD1,CASSLEQGEADTQYF,TGTGCCAGCAGCTTAGAACAGGGGGAGGCAGATACGCAGTATTTT
TRBV23-1,.,TRBJ1-3,TRBD1,CASSHDRGSSGNTIYF,TGCGCCAGCAGTCACGACAGGGGGTCTAGTGGAAACACCATATATTTT
TRBV7-8,.,TRBJ2-1,TRBD2,CASSFRGSGLAAYNEQFF,TGTGCCAGCAGCTTCAGGGGGTCGGGACTAGCGGCGTACAATGAGCAGTTCTTC
TRBV27,.,TRBJ2-2,.,CASSLQGMAGELFF,TGTGCCAGCAGTTTGCAGGGGATGGCCGGGGAGCTGTTTTTT
TRBV2,.,TRBJ2-3,.,CASERNKVTDTQYF,TGTGCCAGTGAGCGGAATAAGGTCACAGATACGCAGTATTTT
TRBV5-4,.,TRBJ2-5,.,CASSSRPPDYPETQYF,TGTGCCAGCAGCTCCCGCCCCCCCGACTACCCAGAGACCCAGTACTTC
TRBV9,.,TRBJ1-4,TRBD1,CASGQGVDEKLFF,TGTGCCAGCGGACAGGGGGTTGATGAAAAACTGTTTTTT
TRBV7-3,.,TRBJ1-6,.,CASSLDNNSPLHF,TGTGCCAGCAGCTTAGACAACAATTCACCCCTCCACTTT
TRBV5-8,once,TRBJ1-1,TRBD1,CASSLETGANTEAFF,TGTGCCAGCAGCTTGGAGACAGGGGCTAACACTGAAGCTTTCTTT
TRBV5-4,.,TRBJ1-1,.,CASSLVSGTEAFF,TGTGCCAGCAGCTTGGTTTCAGGAACTGAAGCTTTCTTT
TRBV28,.,TRBJ1-1,.,CASRQGGAEAFF,TGTGCCAGCAGACAGGGTGGGGCTGAAGCTTTCTTT
TRBV5-1,.,TRBJ1-6,.,CASSLEATSPLHF,TGCGCCAGCAGCTTGGAAGCCACTTCACCCCTCCACTTT
TRBV11-2,.,TRBJ1-1,TRBD1,CASSRSDPGQGKNTEAFF,TGTGCCAGCAGCCGATCCGACCCGGGACAGGGGAAGAACACTGAAGCTTTCTTT
TRBV6-5,few,TRBJ1-1,.,CASSYRDDTEAFF,TGTGCCAGCAGTTACCGGGATGACACTGAAGCTTTCTTT
TRBV27,.,TRBJ1-2,TRBD1,CASSSYWTGGQVNYGYTF,TGTGCCAGCAGTTCATATTGGACAGGGGGCCAGGTTAACTATGGCTACACCTTC
TRBV5-1,.,TRBJ1-2,.,CASSLLIPEGRGYTF,TGCGCCAGCAGCCTCTTAATTCCCGAGGGGAGGGGCTACACCTTC
TRBV19,.,TRBJ1-2,TRBD1,CASKGQGGSGYTF,TGTGCCAGTAAAGGACAGGGCGGAAGCGGCTACACCTTC
TRBV5-4,.,TRBJ1-2,.,CASSPAGPAGYTF,TGTGCCAGCAGCCCGGCGGGGCCAGCCGGCTACACCTTC
TRBV11-2,.,TRBJ2-1,TRBD2,CASSTGLAGEQFF,TGTGCCAGCAGCACGGGACTAGCTGGTGAGCAGTTCTTC
TRBV11-2,once,TRBJ2-3,TRBD2,CASSFSGKMSDTQYF,TGTGCCAGCAGCTTTAGCGGGAAAATGTCAGATACGCAGTATTTT
TRBV5-1,once,TRBJ1-1,.,CASSLAVPVQGLRRNTEAFF,TGCGCCAGCAGCTTGGCCGTCCCGGTACAGGGCCTCCGAAGGAACACTGAAGCTTTCTTT
TRBV6-5,.,TRBJ1-1,.,CASSYAGKSPEAFF,TGTGCCAGCAGTTACGCCGGGAAGTCCCCTGAAGCTTTCTTT
TRBV9,.,TRBJ2-1,.,CASSPGTLAYNEQFF,TGTGCCAGCAGCCCCGGGACTCTTGCCTACAATGAGCAGTTCTTC
TRBV19,.,TRBJ2-3,.,CASSIAGRTDTQYF,TGTGCCAGTAGTATTGCCGGCAGGACAGATACGCAGTATTTT
TRBV15,once,TRBJ1-2,TRBD1,CATSERTGKYGYTF,TGTGCCACCAGCGAAAGGACAGGGAAGTATGGCTACACCTTC
TRBV5-1,.,TRBJ1-1,.,CASSESLISRGAFF,TGCGCCAGCAGCGAGAGCCTGATTTCCCGGGGAGCTTTCTTT
TRBV6-5,.,TRBJ1-2,.,CASSYSGFYGYTF,TGTGCCAGCAGTTACTCCGGGTTCTATGGCTACACCTTC
TRBV9,few,TRBJ2-3,.,CASSSGGASTDTQYF,TGTGCCAGCTCTTCCGGCGGAGCTAGCACAGATACGCAGTATTTT
TRBV28,.,TRBJ1-4,TRBD1,CASTRGGSNEKLFF,TGTGCCAGCACCAGAGGGGGCTCTAATGAAAAACTGTTTTTT
TRBV10-3,.,TRBJ1-6,TRBD1,CATGTENSPLHF,TGTGCCACCGGGACAGAAAATTCCCCCCTCCACTTT
TRBV7-9,.,TRBJ1-1,.,CASSNPGGNTEAFF,TGTGCCAGCAGCAATCCAGGTGGGAACACTGAAGCTTTCTTT
TRBV6-5,.,TRBJ1-2,.,CASSYRRASNYGYTF,TGTGCCAGCAGTTATCGTCGAGCTTCCAACTATGGCTACACCTTC
TRBV28,few,TRBJ1-1,.,CASSGAGMNTEAFF,TGTGCCAGCTCGGGCGCAGGGATGAACACTGAAGCTTTCTTT
TRBV5-1,.,TRBJ2-3,.,CASSGGWARGSTDTQYF,TGCGCCAGCAGCGGAGGGTGGGCCAGGGGGAGCACAGATACGCAGTATTTT
TRBV2,many,TRBJ1-1,.,CASSDTEAFF,TGTGCCAGCAGCGACACTGAAGCTTTCTTT
TRBV4-2,.,TRBJ2-3,.,CASSHRVEGSDTQYF,TGTGCCAGCAGCCACAGGGTGGAGGGGTCGGATACGCAGTATTTT
TRBV11-3,few,TRBJ2-3,.,CASSPGGFTQYF,TGTGCCAGCAGCCCCGGGGGATTCACGCAGTATTTT
TRBV2,.,TRBJ2-1,.,CASSEAETYNEQFF,TGTGCCAGCAGTGAAGCGGAGACCTACAATGAGCAGTTCTTC
TRBV5-3,few,TRBJ2-3,.,CARSQTGDTQYF,TGTGCCAGAAGCCAAACGGGGGATACGCAGTATTTT
TRBV29-1,.,TRBJ1-2,.,CSVDGQSSSGGYTF,TGCAGCGTTGATGGACAGTCTTCCTCTGGCGGCTACACCTTC
TRBV7-3,.,TRBJ2-5,.,CASSLPREGGTQYF,TGTGCCAGCAGCTTACCCAGGGAGGGGGGGACCCAGTACTTC
TRBV28,.,TRBJ2-3,.,CASSPREWDTQYF,TGTGCCAGCAGCCCTCGAGAGTGGGATACGCAGTATTTT
TRBV7-9,.,TRBJ2-5,TRBD2,CASSLTGTRQETQYF,TGTGCCAGCAGCTTGACCGGGACTAGACAAGAGACCCAGTACTTC
TRBV18,.,TRBJ1-1,.,CASSPTATEAFF,TGTGCCAGCTCACCAACCGCGACTGAAGCTTTCTTT
TRBV5-5,few,TRBJ1-5,.,CASSPHQSNQPQHF,TGTGCCAGCAGCCCTCACCAGAGCAATCAGCCCCAGCATTTT
TRBV6-1,.,TRBJ1-5,.,CASSHRGSGNQPQHF,TGTGCCAGCAGCCATCGGGGAAGTGGGAATCAGCCCCAGCATTTT
TRBV14,.,TRBJ2-1,TRBD2,CASSQDRGSGRFKWGDEQFF,TGTGCCAGCAGCCAAGATAGGGGGAGCGGGAGATTCAAATGGGGGGATGAGCAGTTCTTC
TRBV4-2,few,TRBJ2-5,TRBD2,CASSRTSGDQETQYF,TGTGCCAGCAGCCGGACTAGCGGGGACCAAGAGACCCAGTACTTC
TRBV7-9,.,TRBJ1-3,.,CASSLGQSGNTIYF,TGTGCCAGCAGCCTAGGACAGTCTGGAAACACCATATATTTT
TRBV5-1,few,TRBJ2-3,.,CASSSLAASTDTQYF,TGCGCCAGCAGCTCCTTAGCGGCTAGCACAGATACGCAGTATTTT
TRBV6-5,.,TRBJ2-3,TRBD2,CASTSSGNTQYF,TGTGCCAGCACCTCTAGCGGTAATACGCAGTATTTT
TRBV4-2,.,TRBJ1-2,.,CASSQLGSYGYTF,TGTGCCAGCAGCCAGCTTGGGAGCTATGGCTACACCTTC
TRBV7-2,.,TRBJ1-1,.,CASSLGVATNTEAFF,TGTGCCAGCAGCTTAGGCGTTGCCACGAACACTGAAGCTTTCTTT
TRBV7-6,.,TRBJ1-5,TRBD1,CASSPGGADQPQHF,TGTGCCAGCAGCCCAGGGGGCGCTGATCAGCCCCAGCATTTT
TRBV4-1,.,TRBJ2-2,TRBD1,CASSLPDRGDTGELFF,TGCGCCAGCAGCTTACCCGACAGGGGGGACACCGGGGAGCTGTTTTTT
TRBV7-9,.,TRBJ1-2,TRBD1,CASSSTGFGDYGYTF,TGTGCCAGCAGCTCGACAGGGTTTGGAGACTATGGCTACACCTTC
TRBV11-2,.,TRBJ1-1,.,CASSPQSPRNTEAFF,TGTGCCAGCAGCCCCCAGTCCCCAAGGAACACTGAAGCTTTCTTT